This TCR beta chain emerged from a study of blood T cell repertoires in COVID-19. As originally analysed: Cell counts per sample came from amplifying reference gene primers. Using immunoSEQ multiplex PCR, the repertoire was profiled, and TCRdb retains in-frame clones only, with some absent. The V and J calls and clone size are taken from that table; D and trimming were inferred from the DNA. This sample has 200,000 to 300,000 clones, with 87% found just once. Those enrolled, adults aged 18 to 89 years, came from 24 US areas. Participant-reported clinical history was the basis for cohort assignment. CDR1 and CDR2 from the germline V gene are SGHTA and FQGNSA. The CDR3 loop spans 17 amino acids. With 2 bases clipped from V and 3 bases from J, the junction kept 11 bases outside the gene matches.

The clonotype originates from a woman younger than 45 with acute COVID-19. The chain recombines TRBV7-2 with TRBJ2-3; 7 nucleotides match TRBD2. Sequences were obtained from PBMCs or T cells enriched from blood (not recorded which). In DNA, the CDR3 is TGTGCCAGCAGCTTATATGGGGGGGTCTTTGGTACAGATACGCAGTATTTT. The encoded protein is CASSLYGGVFGTDTQYF.